This TCR beta chain appears in the sequencing data of a study of shared clonotypes between healthy human individuals. Only CD45RO-negative cells positively selected for CCR7 counted as naive CD8 cells, so terminally differentiated effector memory CD45RA+ cells were excluded. Study-wide results and limits: Non-shared clonotypes had lower generation probabilities than those shared by all four donors. It was observed that roughly 5% of naive CD4 clonotypes were shared across a handful of donors.

An assay was performed, and its level was deep. Original analysis: Filtering differed since immunoSEQ provided only junctions, with no quality scores. Data came from immunoSEQ multiplex PCR; TCRdb stores just in-frame clones and leaves some out. V and J calls and clone size follow that table, whereas D and trimming were derived from the DNA. There are millions of clones in the sample; about 92% occur only once, and roughly 1.7% lies in the top ten. As concerns this clone: Its antigen remains unidentified.

This receptor was obtained from a man between 18 and 29 years old in good health. Some clones in this sample may be carry-over from other donors' samples. The sequenced material came from naive CD8+ T cells from PBMCs.

The CDR3 reads CASSDVPGQGDQPQHF. In DNA form, the CDR3 reads TGTGCCAGCAGTGACGTTCCGGGACAGGGAGATCAGCCCCAGCATTTT. This sequence joins TRBV6-1 and TRBJ1-5; TRBD1 aligns across 9 bases. Germline V CDR1 and CDR2: MNHNS, SASEGT. The junction had 8 bases not matched to a gene; V was cut back by 3 bases and J by 5 bases. The CDR3 is 16 amino acids.